A selection of T cell receptor beta chains follows, all from one sample in a study of beta chain features in type 1 diabetes. TCRdb keeps only in-frame clones here, not all; method: immunoSEQ multiplex PCR. The table records hundreds of thousands of clones, 17% of them present only once. The sequencing input was naive CD4+ T cells from blood. The receptors shown here come from a woman between 18 and 29 years old in good health. CDR3s include the opening cysteine and the closing phenylalanine or tryptophan. The D gene is left open where the match is weak. The size entry is marked missing in some rows and otherwise reads once, few, many or a size class.

>NA|NA|TRBJ2-1|TRBV10-3
CAISVQYSYNEQFF
TGTGCCATCAGTGTTCAGTACTCCTACAATGAGCAGTTCTTC
>TRBD1|few|TRBJ1-3|TRBV19
CASRDRANSGNTIYF
TGTGCCAGTAGGGACAGGGCGAACTCTGGAAACACCATATATTTT
>TRBD2|NA|TRBJ2-1|TRBV18
CASSTGLAGYNEQFF
TGTGCCAGCTCAACTGGGCTAGCGGGCTACAATGAGCAGTTCTTC
>NA|NA|TRBJ2-7|TRBV7-2
CASSPSPEGKQYF
TGTGCCAGCAGCCCCAGCCCTGAGGGGAAGCAGTACTTC
>NA|once|TRBJ2-3|TRBV7-2
CASSTNVGDTQYF
TGTGCCAGCAGCACGAACGTTGGGGATACGCAGTATTTT
>NA|NA|TRBJ1-2|TRBV28
CASSLDTNYGYTF
TGTGCCAGCAGTTTGGACACGAACTATGGCTACACCTTC
>NA|NA|TRBJ2-3|TRBV5-1
CASSLLSTDTQYF
TGCGCCAGCAGCTTACTGAGCACAGATACGCAGTATTTT
>TRBD1|NA|TRBJ2-1|TRBV11-1
CASSGGQVNPSYNEQFF
TGTGCCAGCAGTGGCGGACAGGTTAATCCCTCCTACAATGAGCAGTTCTTC
>NA|few|TRBJ2-7|TRBV4-3
CASSDSERSYEQYF
TGCGCCAGCAGCGATTCGGAGCGTTCCTACGAGCAGTACTTC
>NA|NA|TRBJ2-5|TRBV6-5
CASSFPGAETQYF
TGTGCCAGCAGTTTTCCCGGGGCTGAGACCCAGTACTTC
>TRBD2|NA|TRBJ2-3|TRBV5-1
CASSLVTSGRGDTQYF
TGCGCCAGCAGCTTGGTTACTAGCGGGAGAGGAGATACGCAGTATTTT
>TRBD2|NA|TRBJ2-7|TRBV5-1
CASSLGREGHIEQYF
TGCGCCAGCAGCTTGGGGCGGGAGGGCCACATCGAGCAGTACTTC
>TRBD1|NA|TRBJ2-5|TRBV2
CASSRQGSGETQYF
TGTGCCAGCAGTCGACAGGGGTCCGGAGAGACCCAGTACTTC
>NA|NA|TRBJ2-5|TRBV27
CASSYAGYQETQYF
TGTGCCAGCAGCTATGCAGGGTACCAAGAGACCCAGTACTTC
>TRBD1|NA|TRBJ1-2|TRBV29-1
CSARGQGFGYTF
TGCAGCGCCCGGGGACAGGGGTTTGGCTACACCTTC
>TRBD2|NA|TRBJ2-1|TRBV7-2
CASSDSSGSDEQFF
TGTGCCAGCAGCGACTCTAGCGGGTCGGATGAGCAGTTCTTC
>NA|NA|TRBJ2-7|TRBV7-3
CASSLMAGPYEQYF
TGTGCCAGCAGCCTAATGGCGGGCCCCTACGAGCAGTACTTC
>NA|NA|TRBJ2-7|TRBV28
CASSLPTAAYEQYF
TGTGCCAGCAGTTTACCGACGGCCGCCTACGAGCAGTACTTC
>NA|NA|TRBJ2-7|TRBV4-3
CASSLGWGAGEQYF
TGCGCCAGCAGCCTTGGGTGGGGCGCTGGCGAGCAGTACTTC
>NA|NA|TRBJ2-2|TRBV7-8
CASSLSRRELFF
TGTGCCAGCAGCTTATCTCGCCGGGAGCTGTTTTTT
>NA|few|TRBJ1-1|TRBV6-6
CATVNTEAFF
TGTGCCACCGTTAACACTGAAGCTTTCTTT
>TRBD1|few|TRBJ2-1|TRBV11-1
CASSLGTGKEQFF
TGTGCCAGCAGCTTAGGGACAGGTAAAGAGCAGTTCTTC